This entry concerns a single TCR beta chain. Its antigen is not identified. The Oncomine TCR Beta short-read assay generated sequence data from the DNA of cultured CD4+ T cells. Each CDR3 protein is one row after TCRdb ran MiXCR on the PCR reads. The sample gives under 25,000 distinct CDR3 sequences, roughly 44% of which show up once; less than 15% is in the top ten. Treatment specified: roughly 11-day PBMC culture with coronavirus spike peptide pools or control peptides (ViraFEST assay). Trimming stripped 5 bases from V and 1 base from J, with 8 bases between. Germline CDR1 MGHRA, CDR2 YSYEKL. The CDR3 length is 14 residues. This sample stems from a study of vaccination and CD4 T cells after COVID-19.

The sequence was obtained from a human donor with COVID-19. The chain combines TRBV4-1 with TRBJ2-2, with D perhaps matching TRBD1 or TRBD2 (5 bases each). The sequenced sample was cultured CD4+ T cells from blood. The CDR3 spells CASSRDENTGELFF. CDR3 nucleotide sequence: TGCGCCAGCAGCAGGGACGAGAACACCGGGGAGCTGTTTTTT.